This T cell receptor (beta chain) was retrieved from a study of CD8 T cells in ankylosing spondylitis. Study-wide points: Significant enrichment of disease-linked clones was reported in matched ankylosing spondylitis synovial fluid.

A note on this clonotype: What it recognizes is unknown.

TCRdb re-called the 5' RACE reads through MiXCR, storing one row per CDR3 protein. This sample has fewer than 130,000 distinct CDR3 sequences, with more than 20% found just once. The CDR3 totals 11 residues. Germline V gene sequence: CDR1 SQVTM, CDR2 ANQGSEA. With 6 bases removed from V and 7 bases from J, the gap between germline ends came to 12 bases. The gene calls are TRBV29-1 and TRBJ1-2; D perhaps matches TRBD1 (5 bases). This sequence originates from a male donor with ankylosing spondylitis. Input material: synovial fluid, either unsorted or a sorted T cell fraction (not recorded which). The DNA of the CDR3 is TGCAGCGTCCCAGGGAGGAGTGGCTACACCTTC. Translation: CSVPGRSGYTF.